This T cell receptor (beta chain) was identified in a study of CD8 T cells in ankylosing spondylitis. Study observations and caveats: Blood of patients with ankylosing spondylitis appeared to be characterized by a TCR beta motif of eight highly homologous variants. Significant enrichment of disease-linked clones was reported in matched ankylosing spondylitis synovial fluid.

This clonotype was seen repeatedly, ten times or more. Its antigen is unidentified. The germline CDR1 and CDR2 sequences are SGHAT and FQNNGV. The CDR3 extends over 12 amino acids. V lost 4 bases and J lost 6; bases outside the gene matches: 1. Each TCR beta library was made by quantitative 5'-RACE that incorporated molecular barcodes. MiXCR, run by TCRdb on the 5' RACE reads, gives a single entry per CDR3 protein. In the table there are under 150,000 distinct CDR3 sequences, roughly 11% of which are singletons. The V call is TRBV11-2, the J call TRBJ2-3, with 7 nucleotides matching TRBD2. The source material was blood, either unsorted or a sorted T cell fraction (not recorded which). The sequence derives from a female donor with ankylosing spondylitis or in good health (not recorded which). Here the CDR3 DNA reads TGTGCCAGCAGCTGGGGAGGGGATACGCAGTATTTT. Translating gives CASSWGGDTQYF.